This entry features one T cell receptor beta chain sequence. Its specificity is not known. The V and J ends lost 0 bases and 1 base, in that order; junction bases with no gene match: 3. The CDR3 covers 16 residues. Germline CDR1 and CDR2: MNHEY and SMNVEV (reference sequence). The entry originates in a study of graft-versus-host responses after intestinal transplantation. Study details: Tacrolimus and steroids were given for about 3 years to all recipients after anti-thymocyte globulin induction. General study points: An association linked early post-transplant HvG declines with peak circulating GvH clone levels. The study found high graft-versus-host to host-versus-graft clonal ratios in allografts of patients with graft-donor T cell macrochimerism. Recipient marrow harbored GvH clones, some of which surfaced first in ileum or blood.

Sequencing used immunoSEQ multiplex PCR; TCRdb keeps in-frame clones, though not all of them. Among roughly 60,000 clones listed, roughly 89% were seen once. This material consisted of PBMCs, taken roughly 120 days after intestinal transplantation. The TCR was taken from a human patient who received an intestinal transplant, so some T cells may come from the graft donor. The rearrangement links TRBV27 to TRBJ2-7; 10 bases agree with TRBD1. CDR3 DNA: TGTGCCAGCAGTTTATCGGGGGGACAGGGGTCCTACGAGCAGTACTTC. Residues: CASSLSGGQGSYEQYF.